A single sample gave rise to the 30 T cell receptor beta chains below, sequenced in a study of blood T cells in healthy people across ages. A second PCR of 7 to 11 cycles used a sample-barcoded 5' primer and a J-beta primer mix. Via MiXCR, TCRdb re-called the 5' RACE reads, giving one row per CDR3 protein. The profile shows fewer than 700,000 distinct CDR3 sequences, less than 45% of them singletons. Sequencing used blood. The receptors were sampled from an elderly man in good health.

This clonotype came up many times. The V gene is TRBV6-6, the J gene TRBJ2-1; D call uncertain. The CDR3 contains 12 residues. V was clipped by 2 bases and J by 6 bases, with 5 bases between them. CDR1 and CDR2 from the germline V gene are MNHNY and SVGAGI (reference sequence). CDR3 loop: CASSYISNEQFF. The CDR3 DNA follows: TGTGCCAGCAGTTACATCTCCAATGAGCAGTTCTTC.

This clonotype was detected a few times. CDR3 DNA sequence: TGCAGTGCTAGAGAAGCGGGCCTTTCCTACAATGAGCAGTTCTTC. Translation: CSAREAGLSYNEQFF. The chain links TRBV20-1 to TRBJ2-1, with D maybe TRBD2 (6 bases). The CDR3 totals 15 residues. In germline, CDR1 is DFQATT, CDR2 SNEGSKA (reference sequence). V lost 0 bases to trimming and J lost 1 base, with 10 bases between them.

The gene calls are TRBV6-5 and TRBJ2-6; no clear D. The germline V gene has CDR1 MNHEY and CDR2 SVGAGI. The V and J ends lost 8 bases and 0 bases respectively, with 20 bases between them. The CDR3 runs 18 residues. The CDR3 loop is CASVVTRISTSGANVLTF. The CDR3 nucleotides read TGTGCCAGCGTTGTCACACGGATATCCACCTCTGGGGCCAACGTCCTGACTTTC.

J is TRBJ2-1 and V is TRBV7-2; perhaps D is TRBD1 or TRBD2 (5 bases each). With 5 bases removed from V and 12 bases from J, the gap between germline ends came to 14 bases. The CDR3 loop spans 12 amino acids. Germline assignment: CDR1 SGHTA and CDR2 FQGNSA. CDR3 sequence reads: CASSRGAGRQFF. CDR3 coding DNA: TGTGCCAGCAGCCGAGGGGCAGGGAGGCAGTTCTTC.

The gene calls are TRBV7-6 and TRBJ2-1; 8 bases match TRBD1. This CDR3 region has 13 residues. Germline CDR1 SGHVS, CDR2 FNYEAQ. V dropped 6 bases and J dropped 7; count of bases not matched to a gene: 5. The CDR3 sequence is CASSPHRGNEQFF. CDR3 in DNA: TGTGCCAGCAGTCCTCACAGGGGGAATGAGCAGTTCTTC.

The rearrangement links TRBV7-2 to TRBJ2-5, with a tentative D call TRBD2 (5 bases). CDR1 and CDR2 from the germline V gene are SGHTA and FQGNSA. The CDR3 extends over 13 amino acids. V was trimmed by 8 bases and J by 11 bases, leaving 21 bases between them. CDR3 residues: CASGKSGAWEQYF. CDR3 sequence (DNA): TGTGCCAGCGGAAAGAGCGGTGCCTGGGAGCAGTACTTC.

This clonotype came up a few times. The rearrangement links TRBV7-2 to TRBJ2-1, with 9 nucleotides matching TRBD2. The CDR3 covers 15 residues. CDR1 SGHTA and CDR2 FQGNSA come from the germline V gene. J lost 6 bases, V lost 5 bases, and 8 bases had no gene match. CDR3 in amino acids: CASSPPSGTGNEQFF. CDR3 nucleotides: TGTGCCAGCAGCCCCCCTAGCGGGACGGGCAATGAGCAGTTCTTC.

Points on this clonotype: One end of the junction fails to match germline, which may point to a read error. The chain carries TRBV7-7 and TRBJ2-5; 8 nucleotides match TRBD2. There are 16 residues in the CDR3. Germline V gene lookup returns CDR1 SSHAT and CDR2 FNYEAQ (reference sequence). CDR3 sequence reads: CASSLFGGRTYNEQYF. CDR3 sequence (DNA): TGTGCTAGCAGCTTGTTCGGCGGGAGGACCTACAATGAGCAGTACTTC.

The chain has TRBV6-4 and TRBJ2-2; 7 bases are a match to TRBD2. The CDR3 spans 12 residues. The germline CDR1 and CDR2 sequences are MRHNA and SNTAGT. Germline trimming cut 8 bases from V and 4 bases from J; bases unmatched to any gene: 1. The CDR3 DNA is TGTGCCAGCGGGAGGGGCACCGGGGAGCTGTTTTTT. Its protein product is CASGRGTGELFF.

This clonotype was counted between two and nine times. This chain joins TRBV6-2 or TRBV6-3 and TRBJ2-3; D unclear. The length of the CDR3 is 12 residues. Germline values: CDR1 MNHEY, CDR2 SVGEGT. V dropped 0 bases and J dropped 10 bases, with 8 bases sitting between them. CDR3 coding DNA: TGTGCCAGCAGTTACTCCCCGTGGGCGCAGTATTTT. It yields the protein CASSYSPWAQYF.

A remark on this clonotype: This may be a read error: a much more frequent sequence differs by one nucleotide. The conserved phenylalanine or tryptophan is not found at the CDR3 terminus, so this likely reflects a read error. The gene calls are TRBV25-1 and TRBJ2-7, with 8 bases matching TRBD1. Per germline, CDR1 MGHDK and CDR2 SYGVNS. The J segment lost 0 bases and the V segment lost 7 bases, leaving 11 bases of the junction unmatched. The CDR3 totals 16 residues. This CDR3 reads CASNTLHRGSSYEQYL. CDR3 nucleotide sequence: TGTGCCAGCAATACCCTCCACAGGGGGAGCTCCTACGAGCAGTACTTA.

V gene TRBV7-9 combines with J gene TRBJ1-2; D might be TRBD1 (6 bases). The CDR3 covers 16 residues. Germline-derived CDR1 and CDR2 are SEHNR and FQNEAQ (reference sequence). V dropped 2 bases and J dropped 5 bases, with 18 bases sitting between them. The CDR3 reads CASSLSGPGAGYGYTF. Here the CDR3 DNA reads TGTGCCAGCAGCTTAAGTGGGCCAGGGGCCGGGTATGGCTACACCTTC.

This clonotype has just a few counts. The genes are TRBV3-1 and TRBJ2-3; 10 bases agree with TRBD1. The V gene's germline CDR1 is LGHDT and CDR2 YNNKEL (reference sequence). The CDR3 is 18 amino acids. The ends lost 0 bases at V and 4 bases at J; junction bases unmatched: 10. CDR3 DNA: TGTGCCAGCAGCCAAGATTTGGGACAGGGGATTTCCCCAGATACGCAGTATTTT. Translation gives CASSQDLGQGISPDTQYF.

CDR3 loop: CASSPLGTSGLYEQYF. In DNA form, the CDR3 reads TGTGCCAGCAGCCCACTCGGGACTAGCGGGCTGTACGAGCAGTACTTC. This rearrangement joins TRBV4-2 to TRBJ2-5; 12 bases match TRBD2. With the DNA end fitting TRBJ2-7 better, the J assignment may be wrong. This CDR3 has 16 residues. Germline CDR1 LGHNA, CDR2 YNFKEQ.

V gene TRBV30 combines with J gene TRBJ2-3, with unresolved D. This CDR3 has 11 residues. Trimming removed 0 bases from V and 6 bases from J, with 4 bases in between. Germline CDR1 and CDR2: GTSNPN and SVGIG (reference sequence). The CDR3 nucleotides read TGTGCCTGGAGTGTACCGGATACGCAGTATTTT. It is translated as CAWSVPDTQYF.

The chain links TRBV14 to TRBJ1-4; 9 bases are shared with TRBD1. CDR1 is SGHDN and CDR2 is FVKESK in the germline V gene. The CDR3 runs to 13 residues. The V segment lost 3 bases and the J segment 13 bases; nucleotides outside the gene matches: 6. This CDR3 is CASSQGATGGLFF. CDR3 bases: TGTGCCAGCAGCCAGGGTGCGACAGGGGGACTGTTTTTT. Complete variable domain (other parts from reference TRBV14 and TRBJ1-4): EAGVTQFPSHSVIEKGQTVTLRCDPISGHDNLYWYRRVMGKEIKFLLHFVKESKQDESGMPNNRFLAERTGGTYSTLKVQPAELEDSGVYFCASSQGATGGLFFGSGTQLSVL.

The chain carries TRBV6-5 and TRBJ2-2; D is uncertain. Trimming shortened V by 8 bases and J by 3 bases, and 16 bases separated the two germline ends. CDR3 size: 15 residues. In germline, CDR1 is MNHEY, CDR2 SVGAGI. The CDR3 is CASHPPGRDTGELFF. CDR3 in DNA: TGTGCCAGCCACCCGCCGGGTCGTGACACCGGGGAGCTGTTTTTT.

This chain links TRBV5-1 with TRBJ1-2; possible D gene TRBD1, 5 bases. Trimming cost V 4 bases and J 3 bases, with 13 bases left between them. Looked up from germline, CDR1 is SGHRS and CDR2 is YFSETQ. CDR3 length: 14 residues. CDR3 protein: CASSTAGTDYGYTF. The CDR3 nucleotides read TGCGCCAGCAGCACCGCCGGGACCGACTATGGCTACACCTTC.

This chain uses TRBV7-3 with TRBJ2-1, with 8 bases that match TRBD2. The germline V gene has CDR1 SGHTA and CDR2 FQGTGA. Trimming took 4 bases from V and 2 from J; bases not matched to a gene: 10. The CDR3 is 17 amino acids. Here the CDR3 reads CASSSWVGSGTYNEQFF. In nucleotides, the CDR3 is TGTGCCAGCAGCTCCTGGGTCGGTAGCGGGACCTACAATGAGCAGTTCTTC.

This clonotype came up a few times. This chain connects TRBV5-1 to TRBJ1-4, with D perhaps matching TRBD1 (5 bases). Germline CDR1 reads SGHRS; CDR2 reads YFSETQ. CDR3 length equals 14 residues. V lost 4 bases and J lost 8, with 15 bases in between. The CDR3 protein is CASSIGAREEKLFF. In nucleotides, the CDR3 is TGCGCCAGCAGCATTGGGGCCAGGGAGGAAAAACTGTTTTTT.

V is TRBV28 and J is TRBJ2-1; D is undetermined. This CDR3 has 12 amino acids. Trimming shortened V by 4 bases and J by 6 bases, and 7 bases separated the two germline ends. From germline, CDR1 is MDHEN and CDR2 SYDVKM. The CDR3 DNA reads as TGTGCCAGCAGTTCCCGTGCCAATGAGCAGTTCTTC. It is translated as CASSSRANEQFF.

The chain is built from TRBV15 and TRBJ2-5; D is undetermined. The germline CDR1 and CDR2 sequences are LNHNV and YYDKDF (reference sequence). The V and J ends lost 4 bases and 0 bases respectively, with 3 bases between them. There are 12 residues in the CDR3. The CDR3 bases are TGTGCCACCAGCACGAACCAAGAGACCCAGTACTTC. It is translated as CATSTNQETQYF.

The CDR3 sequence is CASSLGPPKRGATTDTQYF. The CDR3 region has the DNA TGTGCCAGCAGCTTAGGGCCCCCTAAGCGGGGGGCCACCACAGATACGCAGTATTTT. The chain recombines TRBV7-9 with TRBJ2-3; 9 bases fit TRBD2. The germline V gene encodes CDR1 SEHNR and CDR2 FQNEAQ (reference sequence). V lost 1 base to trimming and J lost 2 bases; unmatched junction nucleotides: 13. The length of the CDR3 is 19 residues. Full variable domain (remainder filled in from reference TRBV7-9 and TRBJ2-3): DTGVSQNPRHKITKRGQNVTFRCDPISEHNRLYWYRQTLGQGPEFLTYFQNEAQLEKSRLLSDRFSAERPKGSFSTLEIQRTEQGDSAMYLCASSLGPPKRGATTDTQYFGPGTRLTVL.

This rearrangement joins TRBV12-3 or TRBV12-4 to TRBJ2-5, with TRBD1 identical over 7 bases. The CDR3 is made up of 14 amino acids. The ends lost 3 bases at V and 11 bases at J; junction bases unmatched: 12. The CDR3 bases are TGTGCCAGCAGTTTTGGGACAGCTGGGGATGAGCAGTACTTC. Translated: CASSFGTAGDEQYF.

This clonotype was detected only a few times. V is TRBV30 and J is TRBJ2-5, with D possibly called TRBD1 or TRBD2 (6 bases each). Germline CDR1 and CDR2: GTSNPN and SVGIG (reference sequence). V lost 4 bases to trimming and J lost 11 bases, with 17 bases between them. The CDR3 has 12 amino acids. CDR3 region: CAWNPGAGEQYF. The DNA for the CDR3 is TGTGCCTGGAATCCGGGGGCAGGTGAGCAGTACTTC.

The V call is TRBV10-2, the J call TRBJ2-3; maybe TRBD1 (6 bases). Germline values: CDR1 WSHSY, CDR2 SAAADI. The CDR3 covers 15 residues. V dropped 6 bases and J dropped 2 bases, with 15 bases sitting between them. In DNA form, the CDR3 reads TGCGCCAGCAGCCACCGGGACACCGCCACAGATACGCAGTATTTT. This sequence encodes CASSHRDTATDTQYF.

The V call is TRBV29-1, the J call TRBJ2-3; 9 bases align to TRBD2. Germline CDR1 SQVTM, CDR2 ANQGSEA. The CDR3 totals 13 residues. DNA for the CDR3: TGCAGTGCGTCCGGGACTAGCCAAGATACGCAGTATTTT. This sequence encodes CSASGTSQDTQYF.

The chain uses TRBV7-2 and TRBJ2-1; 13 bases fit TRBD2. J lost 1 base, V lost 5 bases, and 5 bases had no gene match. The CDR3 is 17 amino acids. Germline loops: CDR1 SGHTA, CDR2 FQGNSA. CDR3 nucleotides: TGTGCCAGCAGCACCCGGACTAGCGGGAGATCCTACAATGAGCAGTTCTTC. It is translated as CASSTRTSGRSYNEQFF.

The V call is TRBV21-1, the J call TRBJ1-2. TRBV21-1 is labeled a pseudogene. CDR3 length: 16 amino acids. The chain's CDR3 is CASSKAARGDERGYTF. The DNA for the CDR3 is TGTGCCAGCAGCAAAGCGGCGAGGGGAGACGAGCGGGGCTACACCTTC.

The CDR3 coding sequence is TGTGCCAGCAGCGGGACAGTTCCCCCCTACGAGCAGTACTTC. Amino acid sequence: CASSGTVPPYEQYF. This chain links TRBV14 with TRBJ2-7; 7 bases map to TRBD1. The CDR3 has 14 amino acids. V lost 5 bases and J lost 2; bases outside the gene matches: 6. The germline CDR1 and CDR2 sequences are SGHDN and FVKESK.